This T cell receptor (beta chain) was documented in a study of T cell repertoires in cytomegalovirus infection. Study background: Carrying CMV and the relevant HLA type showed in public TCR beta signatures. Findings and limits, study-wide: Adding up the frequency of public TCR beta families identified people who carried CMV plus the relevant HLA. The ex vivo response was dominated by HLA-C-restricted CMV-specific TCR beta clonotypes.

TCRdb re-called the reads with MiXCR, one entry per CDR3 protein. Among about 450,000 distinct CDR3 sequences listed, 25% to 40% were seen once. The CDR3 is made up of 15 amino acids. Germline V gene sequence: CDR1 SGHVS, CDR2 FNYEAQ. V gave up 6 bases and J gave up 2 bases; unmatched junction bases: 8. This clonotype was seen a handful of times. The antigen remains unidentified. This TCR was sampled from a human donor in good health (CMV status not recorded). Some clones in this sample may be carry-over from other donors' samples. The J gene is TRBJ2-3, the V gene TRBV7-6; TRBD2 matches at 7 bases. Input material: PBMCs. The CDR3 region has the DNA TGTGCCAGCAGTTGGGAGGGCGGGGCCACAGATACGCAGTATTTT. Its protein is CASSWEGGATDTQYF.